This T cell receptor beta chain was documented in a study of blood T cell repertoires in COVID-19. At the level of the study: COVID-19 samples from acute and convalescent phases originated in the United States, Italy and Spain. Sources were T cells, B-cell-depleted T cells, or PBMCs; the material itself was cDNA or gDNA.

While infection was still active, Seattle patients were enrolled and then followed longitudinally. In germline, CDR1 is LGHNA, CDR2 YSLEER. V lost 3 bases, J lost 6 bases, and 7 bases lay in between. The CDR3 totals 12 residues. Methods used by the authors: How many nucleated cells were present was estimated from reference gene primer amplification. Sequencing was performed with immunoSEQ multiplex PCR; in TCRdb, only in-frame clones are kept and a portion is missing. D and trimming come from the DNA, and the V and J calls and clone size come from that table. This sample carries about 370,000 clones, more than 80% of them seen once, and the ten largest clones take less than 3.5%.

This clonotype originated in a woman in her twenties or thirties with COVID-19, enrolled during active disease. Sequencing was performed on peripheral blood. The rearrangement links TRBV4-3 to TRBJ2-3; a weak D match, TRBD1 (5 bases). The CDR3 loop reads CASSHNRDTQYF. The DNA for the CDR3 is TGCGCCAGCAGCCACAACAGGGATACGCAGTATTTT.